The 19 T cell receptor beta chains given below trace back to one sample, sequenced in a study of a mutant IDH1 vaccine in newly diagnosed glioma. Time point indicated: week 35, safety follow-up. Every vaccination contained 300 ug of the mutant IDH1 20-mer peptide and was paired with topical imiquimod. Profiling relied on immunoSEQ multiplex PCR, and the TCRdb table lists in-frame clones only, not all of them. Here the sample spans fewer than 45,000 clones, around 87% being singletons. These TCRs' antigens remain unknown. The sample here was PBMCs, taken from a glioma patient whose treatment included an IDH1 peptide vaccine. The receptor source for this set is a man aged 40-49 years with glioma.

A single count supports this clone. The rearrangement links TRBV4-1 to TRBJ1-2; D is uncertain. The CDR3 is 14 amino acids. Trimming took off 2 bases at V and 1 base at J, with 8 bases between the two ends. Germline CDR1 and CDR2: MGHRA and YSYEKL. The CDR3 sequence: CASSQNTINYGYTF. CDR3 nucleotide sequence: TGCGCCAGCAGCCAAAACACGATTAACTATGGCTACACCTTC.

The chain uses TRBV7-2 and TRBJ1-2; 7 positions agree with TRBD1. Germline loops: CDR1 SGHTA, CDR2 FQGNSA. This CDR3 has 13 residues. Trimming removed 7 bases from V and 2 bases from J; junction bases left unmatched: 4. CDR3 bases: TGTGCCAGCACCGGGACAGCAAACTATGGCTACACCTTC. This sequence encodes CASTGTANYGYTF. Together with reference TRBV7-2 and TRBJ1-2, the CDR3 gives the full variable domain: GAGVSQSPSNKVTEKGKDVELRCDPISGHTALYWYRQSLGQGLEFLIYFQGNSAPDKSGLPSDRFSAERTGGSVSTLTIQRTQQEDSAVYLCASTGTANYGYTFGSGTRLTVV.

The CDR3 protein is CASSIRAGGWEQYF. DNA for the CDR3: TGTGCCAGTAGTATCCGGGCAGGGGGCTGGGAGCAGTACTTC. The chain joins TRBV19 to TRBJ2-7; 8 bases align to TRBD1. This CDR3 region has 14 residues. Germline V lookup: CDR1 LNHDA, CDR2 SQIVND (reference sequence). The V segment lost 3 bases and the J segment 7 bases; nucleotides outside the gene matches: 8.

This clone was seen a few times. CDR3 in DNA: TGTGCCAGCAGTAGCCCGGGGGGCGGGTACAATGAGCAGTTCTTC. This encodes CASSSPGGGYNEQFF. The V call is TRBV28, the J call TRBJ2-1; perhaps TRBD2 as D (7 bases). Germline CDR1 is MDHEN and CDR2 is SYDVKM. This CDR3 has 15 amino acids. The germline V and J ends were trimmed by 5 bases and 4 bases, with 15 bases remaining between them.

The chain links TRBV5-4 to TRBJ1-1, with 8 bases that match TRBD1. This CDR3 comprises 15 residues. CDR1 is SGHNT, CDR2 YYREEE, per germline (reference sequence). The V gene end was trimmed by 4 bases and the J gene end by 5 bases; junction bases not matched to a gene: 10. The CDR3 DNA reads TGTGCCAGCAGCCTACCCGGACAGGGCGCTACTGAAGCTTTCTTT. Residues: CASSLPGQGATEAFF. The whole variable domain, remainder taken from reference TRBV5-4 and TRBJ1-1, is ETGVTQSPTHLIKTRGQQVTLRCSSQSGHNTVSWYQQALGQGPQFIFQYYREEENGRGNFPPRFSGLQFPNYSSELNVNALELDDSALYLCASSLPGQGATEAFFGQGTRLTVV.

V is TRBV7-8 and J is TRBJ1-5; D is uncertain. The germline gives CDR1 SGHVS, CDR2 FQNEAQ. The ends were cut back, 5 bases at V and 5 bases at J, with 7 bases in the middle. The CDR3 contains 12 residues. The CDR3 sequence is CASSLFDQPQHF. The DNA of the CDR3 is TGTGCCAGCAGCCTATTTGATCAGCCCCAGCATTTT. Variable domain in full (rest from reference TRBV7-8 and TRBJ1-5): GAGVSQSPRYKVAKRGQDVALRCDPISGHVSLFWYQQALGQGPEFLTYFQNEAQLDKSGLPSDRFFAERPEGSVSTLKIQRTQQEDSAVYLCASSLFDQPQHFGDGTRLSIL.

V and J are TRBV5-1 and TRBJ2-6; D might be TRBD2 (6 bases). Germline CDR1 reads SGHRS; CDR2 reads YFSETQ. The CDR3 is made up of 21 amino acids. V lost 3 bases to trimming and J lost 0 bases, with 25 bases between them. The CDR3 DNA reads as TGCGCCAGCAGCTCGGAGGCCCCGGGAGCGGGCGCGAGCTCTGGGGCCAACGTCCTGACTTTC. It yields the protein CASSSEAPGAGASSGANVLTF.

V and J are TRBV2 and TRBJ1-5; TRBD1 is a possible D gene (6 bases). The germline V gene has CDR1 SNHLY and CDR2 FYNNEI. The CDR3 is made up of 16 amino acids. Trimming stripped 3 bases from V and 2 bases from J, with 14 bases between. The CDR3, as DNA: TGTGCCAGCAGTGAGGATAGGGGGGGAGGCAATCAGCCCCAGCATTTT. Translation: CASSEDRGGGNQPQHF.

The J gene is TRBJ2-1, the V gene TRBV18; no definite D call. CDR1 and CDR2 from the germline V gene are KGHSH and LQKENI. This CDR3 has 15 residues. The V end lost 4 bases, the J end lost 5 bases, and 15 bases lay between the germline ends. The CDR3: CASSRPATANNEQFF. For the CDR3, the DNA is TGTGCCAGCTCACGACCAGCGACGGCGAACAATGAGCAGTTCTTC.

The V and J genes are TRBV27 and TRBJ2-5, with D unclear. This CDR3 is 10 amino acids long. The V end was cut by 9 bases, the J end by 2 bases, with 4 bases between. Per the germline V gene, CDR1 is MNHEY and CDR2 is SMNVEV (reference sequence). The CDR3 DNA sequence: TGTGCCAGTCTACAAGAGACCCAGTACTTC. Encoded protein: CASLQETQYF.

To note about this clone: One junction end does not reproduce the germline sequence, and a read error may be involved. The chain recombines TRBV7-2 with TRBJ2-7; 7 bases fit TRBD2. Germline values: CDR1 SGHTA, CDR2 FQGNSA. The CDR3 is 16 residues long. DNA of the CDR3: TGTGCCAGCAACTTACCGGGACTATCTTTCTCCTACGAGCAGTACTTC. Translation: CASNLPGLSFSYEQYF. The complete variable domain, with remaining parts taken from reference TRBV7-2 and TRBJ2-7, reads GAGVSQSPSNKVTEKGKDVELRCDPISGHTALYWYRQSLGQGLEFLIYFQGNSAPDKSGLPSDRFSAERTGGSVSTLTIQRTQQEDSAVYLCASNLPGLSFSYEQYFGPGTRLTVT.

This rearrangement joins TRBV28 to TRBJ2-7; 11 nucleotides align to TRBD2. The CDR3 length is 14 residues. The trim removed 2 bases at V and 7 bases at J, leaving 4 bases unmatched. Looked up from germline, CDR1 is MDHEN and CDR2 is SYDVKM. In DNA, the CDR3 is TGTGCCAGCAGTTTACGATTAGCGGGAGGGGAGCAGTACTTC. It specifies CASSLRLAGGEQYF. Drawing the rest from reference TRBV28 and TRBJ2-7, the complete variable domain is DVKVTQSSRYLVKRTGEKVFLECVQDMDHENMFWYRQDPGLGLRLIYFSYDVKMKEKGDIPEGYSVSREKKERFSLILESASTNQTSMYLCASSLRLAGGEQYFGPGTRLTVT.

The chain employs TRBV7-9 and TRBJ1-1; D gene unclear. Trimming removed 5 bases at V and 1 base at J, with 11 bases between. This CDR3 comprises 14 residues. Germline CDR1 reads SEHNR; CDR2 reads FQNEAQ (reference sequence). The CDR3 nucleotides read TGTGCCAGCAGCCGGTATACCCAGAACACTGAAGCTTTCTTT. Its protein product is CASSRYTQNTEAFF.

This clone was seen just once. This chain's CDR3 is CASSLSLPGAHGYTF. The CDR3 bases are TGTGCCAGCAGTTTATCGTTGCCGGGGGCGCACGGCTACACCTTC. The chain uses TRBV27 and TRBJ1-2; perhaps TRBD1 as D (6 bases). Trimming removed 0 bases at V and 8 bases at J, with 16 bases between. The germline gives CDR1 MNHEY, CDR2 SMNVEV (reference sequence). This CDR3 region has 15 residues.

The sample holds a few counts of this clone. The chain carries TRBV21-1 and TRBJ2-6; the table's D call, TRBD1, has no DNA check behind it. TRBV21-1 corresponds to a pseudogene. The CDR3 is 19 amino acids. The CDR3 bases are TGTGCCAGCAGCAATGGGGACAGGGAAGTGATAACTGGGGCCAACGTCCTGACTTTC. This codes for CASSNGDREVITGANVLTF.

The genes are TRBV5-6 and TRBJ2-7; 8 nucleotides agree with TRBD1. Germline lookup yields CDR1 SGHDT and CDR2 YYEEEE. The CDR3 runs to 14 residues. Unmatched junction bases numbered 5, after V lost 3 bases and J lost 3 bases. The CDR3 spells CASSSKTGVYEQYV. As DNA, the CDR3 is TGTGCCAGCAGCTCCAAGACAGGGGTCTACGAGCAGTACGTC.

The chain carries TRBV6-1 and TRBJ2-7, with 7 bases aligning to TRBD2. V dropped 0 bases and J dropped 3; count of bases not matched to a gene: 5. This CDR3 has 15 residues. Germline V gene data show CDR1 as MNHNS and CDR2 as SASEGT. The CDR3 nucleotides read TGTGCCAGCAGTGAAGCGCTTCGGGGGGTCTACGAGCAGTACGTC. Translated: CASSEALRGVYEQYV.

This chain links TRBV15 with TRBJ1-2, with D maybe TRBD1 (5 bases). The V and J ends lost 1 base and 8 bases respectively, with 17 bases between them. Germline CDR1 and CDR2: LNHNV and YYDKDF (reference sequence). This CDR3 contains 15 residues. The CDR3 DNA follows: TGTGCCACCAGCAGAGGGACTCGGGACGCCGGCGGCTACACCTTC. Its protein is CATSRGTRDAGGYTF.

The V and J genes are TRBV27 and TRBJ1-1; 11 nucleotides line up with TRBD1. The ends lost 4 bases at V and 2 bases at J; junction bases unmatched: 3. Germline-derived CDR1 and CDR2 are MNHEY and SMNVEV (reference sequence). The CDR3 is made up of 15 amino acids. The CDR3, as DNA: TGTGCCAGCAGTTGGACAGGGGGCGCCAACACTGAAGCTTTCTTT. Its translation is CASSWTGGANTEAFF.